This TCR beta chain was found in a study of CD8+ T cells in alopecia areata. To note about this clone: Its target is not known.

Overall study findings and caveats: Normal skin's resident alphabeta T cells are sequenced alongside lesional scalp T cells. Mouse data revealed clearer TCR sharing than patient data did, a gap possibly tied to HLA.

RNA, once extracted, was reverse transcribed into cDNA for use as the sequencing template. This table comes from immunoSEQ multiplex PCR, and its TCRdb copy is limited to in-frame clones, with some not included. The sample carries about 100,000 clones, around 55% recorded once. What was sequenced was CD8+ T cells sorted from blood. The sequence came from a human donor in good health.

CDR3 sequence (DNA): TGCAGCGTTGGAATGCTCGGGCAGGGTTCGCGTTACTATGGCTACACCTTC. It translates to CSVGMLGQGSRYYGYTF. The chain carries TRBV29-1 and TRBJ1-2, with D possibly matching TRBD1 (5 bases). V was clipped by 4 bases and J by 3 bases, with 24 bases between them. Germline-derived CDR1 and CDR2 are SQVTM and ANQGSEA. The CDR3 loop spans 17 amino acids.